What follows describes a single TCR beta chain. The antigen remains unidentified. The entry originates in a study of identical twins. Notes on the study in general: While abundant cord blood beta clonotypes carried fewer insertions, memory repertoires showed no such pattern.

Trimming removed 9 bases from V and 0 bases from J, with 12 bases in between. The CDR3 consists of 14 residues. CDR1 is SNHLY, CDR2 FYNNEI, per germline. Each cDNA held unique molecular identifiers, and template switching gave it a universal primer site. MiXCR, applied by TCRdb to the 5' RACE reads, yields one record per CDR3 protein. The sample yields roughly 1,500,000 distinct CDR3 sequences, around a third seen once. The clonotype originates from a newborn girl in good health. The material sequenced was cord blood. This chain joins TRBV2 and TRBJ2-1; D is uncertain. CDR3: CARTRLSSYNEQFF. The CDR3 bases are TGTGCCAGAACGCGATTAAGCTCCTACAATGAGCAGTTCTTC.